The 5 T cell receptor beta chains below all came from one sample that was sequenced in a study of blood T cell repertoires in COVID-19. Profiled with immunoSEQ multiplex PCR; TCRdb holds only in-frame clones, not every one. The sample has more than 35,000 clones, approximately 90% seen once. The sequenced sample was peripheral blood. The receptor source for this set is a human donor in a cohort sampled during active COVID-19.

The chain combines TRBV12-3 or TRBV12-4 with TRBJ2-5, with 7 nucleotides matching TRBD1. Trimming removed 6 bases from V and 5 bases from J; junction bases left unmatched: 6. The CDR3 has 13 residues. CDR3 protein: CASSPTGMETQYF. CDR3 nucleotides: TGTGCCAGCAGCCCGACAGGGATGGAGACCCAGTACTTC.

The gene calls are TRBV10-3 and TRBJ2-1, with 10 bases that match TRBD2. The CDR3 spans 17 residues. The germline gives CDR1 ENHRY, CDR2 SYGVKD. V lost 7 bases, J lost 4 bases, and 13 bases stayed unmatched. CDR3 bases: TGTGCCATCATCGACGGCCGGACTAGCGGACCATACAATGAGCAGTTCTTC. Translated, it gives CAIIDGRTSGPYNEQFF.

The V call is TRBV28, the J call TRBJ1-5; maybe TRBD1 (5 bases). The CDR3 runs 12 residues. Trimming removed 4 bases from V and 8 bases from J, with 9 bases in between. Germline CDR1 is MDHEN and CDR2 is SYDVKM. CDR3 loop: CASSWPGKPQHF. CDR3 DNA sequence: TGTGCCAGCAGTTGGCCAGGGAAGCCCCAGCATTTT. Filled out from reference TRBV28 and TRBJ1-5, the complete variable domain reads DVKVTQSSRYLVKRTGEKVFLECVQDMDHENMFWYRQDPGLGLRLIYFSYDVKMKEKGDIPEGYSVSREKKERFSLILESASTNQTSMYLCASSWPGKPQHFGDGTRLSIL.

The gene calls are TRBV6-1 and TRBJ2-3; tentative D call: TRBD2 (6 bases). This CDR3 has 15 residues. Germline-derived CDR1 and CDR2 are MNHNS and SASEGT. The germline V and J ends were trimmed by 2 bases and 6 bases, with 15 bases remaining between them. The CDR3 is CASSERDWGRDTQYF. The CDR3 region has the DNA TGTGCCAGCAGTGAAAGGGACTGGGGTAGGGATACGCAGTATTTT.

The CDR3: CASSYDRANTEAFF. CDR3 in DNA: TGTGCCAGCAGTTACGACAGGGCCAACACTGAAGCTTTCTTT. The chain links TRBV6-5 to TRBJ1-1; TRBD1 agrees at 7 bases. The length of the CDR3 is 14 residues. V shed 2 bases, J shed 2 bases, and the junction held 2 bases outside the gene matches. CDR1 and CDR2 from the germline V gene are MNHEY and SVGAGI.